This entry lists 23 T cell receptor beta chains sequenced from one sample in a study of blood T cell repertoires in COVID-19. Produced via immunoSEQ multiplex PCR; TCRdb's table is partial and in-frame only. The repertoire holds over 35,000 clones, 80% to 90% seen once, with about a third in the top ten. The specimen was peripheral blood. These receptors were obtained from a woman over 75 with COVID-19, enrolled during active disease.

This chain uses TRBV29-1 with TRBJ1-3; unclear D gene. The germline V gene has CDR1 SQVTM and CDR2 ANQGSEA. The CDR3 has 14 residues. The V and J ends lost 4 bases and 0 bases respectively, with 10 bases between them. The CDR3, as DNA: TGCAGCGTTGTCTACAGTCTCTCTGGAAACACCATATATTTT. Translation gives CSVVYSLSGNTIYF.

In its sample, this clone was seen a few times. The J gene is TRBJ1-6, the V gene TRBV7-8; the D gene is possibly TRBD1 (5 bases). CDR1 is SGHVS and CDR2 is FQNEAQ in the germline V gene. The length of the CDR3 is 16 residues. V lost 0 bases and J lost 1, with 7 bases in between. The CDR3 is CASSLAEGSYNSPLHF. The CDR3, as DNA: TGTGCCAGCAGCTTAGCGGAGGGGTCCTATAATTCACCCCTCCACTTT.

The V and J genes are TRBV28 and TRBJ2-1, with 13 bases aligning to TRBD2. This CDR3 has 16 residues. With V trimmed by 6 bases and J by 4 bases, 6 bases remained unmatched. Germline-derived CDR1 and CDR2 are MDHEN and SYDVKM. CDR3 nucleotides: TGTGCCAGCAGGGCACTAGCGGGAGGGCCATACAATGAGCAGTTCTTC. It translates to CASRALAGGPYNEQFF.

The genes are TRBV3-1 (or the pseudogene TRBV3-2) and TRBJ2-1, with D possibly being TRBD2 (5 bases). The germline V and J ends were trimmed by 1 base and 7 bases, with 17 bases remaining between them. Per germline, CDR1 LGHDT and CDR2 YNNKEL (reference sequence). The CDR3 extends over 16 amino acids. CDR3 sequence (DNA): TGTGCCAGCAGCCAAGCGCCGGAGGTAGGGAGAAATGAGCAGTTCTTC. Translated: CASSQAPEVGRNEQFF.

The chain recombines TRBV5-5 with TRBJ2-7, with 11 bases that match TRBD1. Germline loops: CDR1 SGHKS, CDR2 YYEKEE (reference sequence). The CDR3 loop spans 15 amino acids. The V gene end was trimmed by 0 bases and the J gene end by 4 bases; junction bases not matched to a gene: 3. CDR3 amino acids: CASSLEGTGGYEQYF. In DNA form, the CDR3 reads TGTGCCAGCAGCTTGGAAGGGACAGGGGGTTACGAGCAGTACTTC.

The rearrangement links TRBV10-3 to TRBJ1-2; TRBD1 matches at 11 bases. CDR1 is ENHRY, CDR2 SYGVKD, per germline. The CDR3 loop spans 16 amino acids. Trimming at V came to 6 bases and at J to 1 base, leaving 7 bases not matched to a gene. The CDR3 spells CAISEGTGGGNYGYTF. The CDR3 DNA reads as TGTGCCATCAGCGAAGGGACAGGGGGGGGTAACTATGGCTACACCTTC.

This clone showed up just once. This chain links TRBV7-3 with TRBJ2-2; 7 nucleotides match TRBD2. The CDR3 has 13 residues. Germline V gene lookup returns CDR1 SGHTA and CDR2 FQGTGA. V was pared by 5 bases and J by 11 bases, with 8 bases of the junction left unmatched. The CDR3 DNA reads as TGTGCCAGCAGCGTGATCTGGGGGGGAGAGCTGTTTTTT. Protein: CASSVIWGGELFF.

The rearrangement joins TRBV24-1 to TRBJ2-3, with 12 bases lining up with TRBD2. This CDR3 comprises 16 residues. Germline V lookup: CDR1 KGHDR, CDR2 SFDVKD. V shed 3 bases and J 0 bases; nucleotides not matched to a gene: 0. This CDR3 is CATSDTSGGSTDTQYF. CDR3 DNA: TGTGCCACCAGTGATACTAGCGGGGGGAGCACAGATACGCAGTATTTT.

This chain links TRBV18 with TRBJ2-1; a possible D gene is TRBD2 (6 bases). This CDR3 is 15 amino acids long. V shed 3 bases and J shed 4 bases, with 13 bases lying between them. Germline assignment: CDR1 KGHSH and CDR2 LQKENI. The CDR3 nucleotides are TGTGCCAGCTCACCGCTAGTCGGACTATACAATGAGCAGTTCTTC. Its protein is CASSPLVGLYNEQFF.

J is TRBJ2-2 and V is TRBV4-1; 12 bases are a match to TRBD1. Looked up from germline, CDR1 is MGHRA and CDR2 is YSYEKL. The CDR3 covers 20 residues. With V trimmed by 2 bases and J by 9 bases, 19 bases remained unmatched. The CDR3 sequence: CASSQIVIRGQGASHRELFF. The CDR3 DNA sequence: TGCGCCAGCAGCCAAATTGTAATCAGGGGACAGGGGGCTTCTCACCGGGAGCTGTTTTTT.

The chain recombines TRBV29-1 with TRBJ2-7, with TRBD1 matching 7 bases. This CDR3 contains 14 residues. V lost 6 bases, J lost 5 bases, and 13 bases stayed unmatched. The germline V gene has CDR1 SQVTM and CDR2 ANQGSEA. The CDR3 bases are TGCAGCGTAGTCTTTAGGGGGCGAGGGAACGAGCAGTACTTC. It yields the protein CSVVFRGRGNEQYF.

This chain uses TRBV5-1 with TRBJ1-2; D call uncertain. Between the trimmed V and J ends, which lost 0 bases and 4 bases, there was a span of 13 bases. CDR1 and CDR2 (germline): SGHRS, YFSETQ. The CDR3 extends over 15 amino acids. CDR3 in DNA: TGCGCCAGCAGCTTGGCCGGGAGGGCCCGCTATGGCTACACCTTC. This translates into CASSLAGRARYGYTF. The full variable domain, in which reference TRBV5-1 and TRBJ1-2 provide the parts outside the CDR3, is KAGVTQTPRYLIKTRGQQVTLSCSPISGHRSVSWYQQTPGQGLQFLFEYFSETQRNKGNFPGRFSGRQFSNSRSEMNVSTLELGDSALYLCASSLAGRARYGYTFGSGTRLTVV.

This clone was observed a single time. This chain uses TRBV19 with TRBJ1-5, with 7 bases matching TRBD1. This CDR3 is 16 amino acids long. V gave up 5 bases and J gave up 0 bases; unmatched junction bases: 7. Germline assignment: CDR1 LNHDA and CDR2 SQIVND (reference sequence). The CDR3 bases are TGTGCCAGTAGTGGGACAGATTTATATAGCAATCAGCCCCAGCATTTT. It translates to CASSGTDLYSNQPQHF.

This clone was found once. This chain links TRBV7-3 with TRBJ1-3; 9 bases are shared with TRBD1. Germline lookup yields CDR1 SGHTA and CDR2 FQGTGA. J was trimmed by 9 bases and V by 5 bases; bases with no gene match: 11. CDR3 length equals 15 residues. CDR3: CASSPTGQGGSTIYF. Written as DNA, the CDR3 is TGTGCCAGCAGCCCCACGGGACAGGGTGGGAGCACCATATATTTT. The whole variable domain, filled in from reference TRBV7-3 and TRBJ1-3, reads GAGVSQTPSNKVTEKGKYVELRCDPISGHTALYWYRQSLGQGPEFLIYFQGTGAADDSGLPNDRFFAVRPEGSVSTLKIQRTERGDSAVYLCASSPTGQGGSTIYFGEGSWLTVV.

This chain links TRBV28 with TRBJ2-1; 7 bases are a match to TRBD2. The length of the CDR3 is 16 residues. Germline CDR1 and CDR2: MDHEN and SYDVKM. Germline trimming cut 5 bases from V and 7 bases from J; bases unmatched to any gene: 14. CDR3 protein: CASSPPPGSAGNEQFF. The DNA of the CDR3 is TGTGCCAGCAGTCCACCCCCCGGCTCAGCGGGGAATGAGCAGTTCTTC.

V and J are TRBV10-1 and TRBJ2-7; D possibly corresponds to TRBD1 (6 bases). V was cut by 6 bases and J by 3 bases, with 30 bases left in between. This CDR3 spans 19 amino acids. CDR1 and CDR2 (germline): WNHNN, SYGVQD (reference sequence). DNA of the CDR3: TGCGCCAGCAGCCGCAGTGGATGGGGTTCGGGGACAAAAGACTACGAGCAGTACTTC. This codes for CASSRSGWGSGTKDYEQYF.

The rearrangement links TRBV7-3 to TRBJ1-1; tentatively, D is TRBD1 (5 bases). V lost 4 bases and J 1 base, leaving 10 bases between the germline ends. The CDR3 has 14 amino acids. The germline V gene encodes CDR1 SGHTA and CDR2 FQGTGA. The CDR3 here is CASSSNGGNTEAFF. CDR3 DNA sequence: TGTGCCAGCAGCTCGAACGGGGGGAACACTGAAGCTTTCTTT.

The J gene is TRBJ2-7, the V gene TRBV5-6, with a weak D call TRBD2 (5 bases). Germline V gene lookup returns CDR1 SGHDT and CDR2 YYEEEE. Trimming removed 5 bases from V and 2 bases from J, with 17 bases in between. The CDR3 runs 15 residues. This chain's CDR3 is CASRATVSGTYEQYF. Here the CDR3 DNA reads TGTGCCAGCAGGGCGACGGTGAGCGGAACCTACGAGCAGTACTTC.

This clone was counted a single time. The chain employs TRBV5-1 and TRBJ2-1, with D possibly matching TRBD2 (5 bases). The ends were cut back, 4 bases at V and 5 bases at J, with 16 bases in the middle. CDR1 and CDR2 (germline): SGHRS, YFSETQ. This CDR3 is 15 amino acids long. DNA for the CDR3: TGCGCCAGCAGCCCCCTCGGAGGAGGTGACAATGAGCAGTTCTTC. Translating gives CASSPLGGGDNEQFF.

The CDR3 nucleotides read TGTGCCACCCGACAGGGGGCATTTGGGGCCAACGTCCTGACTTTC. Its protein product is CATRQGAFGANVLTF. This rearrangement joins TRBV19 to TRBJ2-6, with 10 nucleotides matching TRBD1. The ends lost 10 bases at V and 3 bases at J; junction bases unmatched: 6. The CDR3 length is 15 residues. Germline CDR1 is LNHDA and CDR2 is SQIVND (reference sequence).

V and J are TRBV12-5 and TRBJ1-5, with no clear D. V was trimmed by 1 base and J by 3 bases, leaving 7 bases between them. Germline CDR1 and CDR2: LGHNT and FRNRAP. This CDR3 has 14 residues. The CDR3 region is CASGLGTHNQPQHF. The CDR3 bases are TGTGCTAGTGGTTTGGGCACACACAATCAGCCCCAGCATTTT. Full variable domain (rest looked up from reference TRBV12-5 and TRBJ1-5): DARVTQTPRHKVTEMGQEVTMRCQPILGHNTVFWYRQTMMQGLELLAYFRNRAPLDDSGMPKDRFSAEMPDATLATLKIQPSEPRDSAVYFCASGLGTHNQPQHFGDGTRLSIL.

The rearrangement links TRBV5-6 to TRBJ2-7; TRBD2 agrees at 7 bases. The ends lost 0 bases at V and 2 bases at J; junction bases unmatched: 8. The germline CDR1 and CDR2 sequences are SGHDT and YYEEEE. The CDR3 length is 16 residues. DNA for the CDR3: TGTGCCAGCAGCTTGGCAGTGGGGGAGGGGACCTACGAGCAGTACTTC. It translates to CASSLAVGEGTYEQYF.

The V and J genes are TRBV4-1 and TRBJ2-1; D is unresolved. Trimming took off 1 base at V and 7 bases at J, with 8 bases between the two ends. The germline V gene has CDR1 MGHRA and CDR2 YSYEKL. This CDR3 has 13 amino acids. CDR3 sequence (DNA): TGCGCCAGCAGCCAAGTACGTAGAAATGAGCAGTTCTTC. Encoded protein: CASSQVRRNEQFF.